The rows below give T cell receptor beta chains drawn from one sample of a study of blood T cell repertoires in COVID-19. Repertoires were generated with immunoSEQ multiplex PCR, while TCRdb's copy carries only in-frame clones and drops some. The sample lists 380,000 or so clones, 88% seen once, with approximately 2% in the top ten. Sequencing was carried out using PBMCs or T cells enriched from blood (not recorded which). These receptors all stem from a woman aged 40 to 55 with acute COVID-19. Both conserved end residues are part of each CDR3. Fields, in order: V gene, D gene, J gene, clone size, CDR3 protein, CDR3 DNA. A D gene is named only where the DNA matches it firmly. The size field is filled for only some rows; it gives once, few, many or a size class.

TRBV10-2,TRBD1,TRBJ1-3,-,CASSEQDPGQGGLTIYF,TGCGCCAGCAGTGAGCAAGATCCGGGACAGGGAGGTCTCACCATATATTTT
TRBV7-9,-,TRBJ1-2,-,CASSLGGSVFLGYTF,TGTGCCAGCAGCTTAGGAGGGTCAGTTTTTCTTGGCTACACCTTC
TRBV5-1,-,TRBJ1-6,-,CASSLSSGRDNSPLHF,TGCGCCAGCAGCTTGTCGTCGGGCAGGGATAATTCACCCCTCCACTTT
TRBV5-1,-,TRBJ1-2,-,CASSLGRVDGYTF,TGCGCCAGCAGCTTGGGCAGGGTGGACGGCTACACCTTC
TRBV5-6,-,TRBJ1-3,-,CASSRTFLSGNTIYF,TGTGCCAGCAGCCGGACTTTCCTTTCTGGAAACACCATATATTTT
TRBV13,TRBD1,TRBJ1-2,-,CASSDRGRGYTF,TGTGCCAGCAGCGACAGGGGGCGCGGCTACACCTTC
TRBV19,-,TRBJ1-5,-,CASSQQGSGQPQHF,TGTGCCAGTTCCCAACAGGGTAGTGGTCAGCCCCAGCATTTT
TRBV6-5,TRBD1,TRBJ2-4,-,CASSTGQIAKNIQYF,TGTGCCAGCAGTACGGGACAGATAGCCAAAAACATTCAGTACTTC
TRBV4-1,-,TRBJ1-1,-,CASSQVVFELNTEAFF,TGCGCCAGCAGCCAAGTAGTCTTTGAGTTGAACACTGAAGCTTTCTTT
TRBV27,-,TRBJ1-1,-,CASSLLTGTAEAFF,TGTGCCAGCAGTTTACTCACAGGGACCGCTGAAGCTTTCTTT
TRBV5-4,TRBD1,TRBJ2-7,-,CASSLVEGAYEQYF,TGTGCCAGCAGCTTGGTAGAGGGGGCTTACGAGCAGTACTTC
TRBV7-9,TRBD2,TRBJ2-1,once,CASSFPAGGYNEQFF,TGTGCCAGCAGCTTCCCAGCGGGGGGTTACAATGAGCAGTTCTTC
TRBV23-1,-,TRBJ2-5,-,CASSQSKLSGQTKHRDQETQYF,TGCGCCAGCAGTCAATCAAAGCTCAGCGGACAGACAAAACACAGAGACCAAGAGACCCAGTACTTC
TRBV4-1,TRBD1,TRBJ2-5,-,CASSPTPHRGLETQYF,TGCGCCAGCAGCCCCACCCCCCACAGGGGGCTAGAGACCCAGTACTTC
TRBV5-1,TRBD1,TRBJ1-3,-,CASSRDSSGNTIYF,TGCGCCAGCAGCCGGGACAGCTCGGGAAACACCATATATTTT
TRBV7-9,TRBD2,TRBJ2-1,-,CASSDGLEDNNEQFF,TGTGCCAGCAGCGATGGACTAGAGGACAACAATGAGCAGTTCTTC
TRBV5-1,-,TRBJ2-5,-,CASSFGETQYF,TGCGCCAGCAGCTTCGGGGAGACCCAGTACTTC
TRBV9,-,TRBJ2-5,-,CASSTSGGSRETQYF,TGTGCCAGCAGCACTTCAGGGGGGAGTCGGGAGACCCAGTACTTC
TRBV19,-,TRBJ1-5,-,CASSIDLGTLNSNQPQHF,TGTGCCAGTAGTATAGATCTAGGGACACTTAATAGCAATCAGCCCCAGCATTTT
TRBV2,TRBD1,TRBJ1-1,once,CASRDRGLGTEAFF,TGTGCCAGCAGGGACAGGGGGCTAGGGACTGAAGCTTTCTTT
TRBV5-4,-,TRBJ1-1,-,CASSPREGTEAFF,TGTGCCAGCAGCCCCCGAGAGGGTACTGAAGCTTTCTTT
TRBV15,TRBD2,TRBJ2-1,-,CATSRPGLAGSNEQFF,TGTGCCACCAGCAGACCGGGACTAGCGGGGTCTAATGAGCAGTTCTTC
TRBV19,-,TRBJ1-5,few,CASTRHYNQPQHF,TGTGCCAGTACGAGGCACTACAATCAGCCCCAGCATTTT
TRBV12-3/TRBV12-4,TRBD1,TRBJ1-2,-,CASSSDRAETF,TGTGCCAGCAGTTCGGACAGGGCGGAAACCTTC
TRBV10-3,-,TRBJ2-1,-,CAINTGEAEQFF,TGTGCCATCAACACAGGGGAGGCTGAGCAGTTCTTC
TRBV19,-,TRBJ1-2,-,CASSMGANLNYGYTF,TGTGCCAGTAGTATGGGGGCCAACCTGAACTATGGCTACACCTTC
TRBV3-1/TRBV3-2,TRBD1,TRBJ2-5,-,CASSTQGAGLAETQYF,TGTGCCAGCAGCACTCAGGGGGCAGGTTTAGCGGAGACCCAGTACTTC
TRBV7-8,TRBD1,TRBJ1-3,-,CASSSGTGVGNTIYF,TGTGCCAGCAGCTCTGGAACAGGGGTTGGAAACACCATATATTTT
TRBV9,-,TRBJ1-3,-,CASSGAGRWGNTIYF,TGTGCCAGCAGTGGGGCTGGTAGGTGGGGAAACACCATATATTTT
TRBV10-3,TRBD1,TRBJ2-7,-,CAISEDRGHEQYF,TGTGCCATCAGTGAGGACAGGGGCCACGAGCAGTACTTC
TRBV5-1,TRBD1,TRBJ2-1,-,CASSAEQGASHNEQFF,TGCGCCAGCAGCGCCGAACAGGGGGCTTCCCACAATGAGCAGTTCTTC
TRBV5-1,TRBD2,TRBJ2-5,-,CASSPSGGQQETQYF,TGCGCCAGCAGCCCGAGCGGGGGCCAACAAGAGACCCAGTACTTC
TRBV19,TRBD1,TRBJ1-6,-,CASSGQGAFSASPLHF,TGTGCCAGTAGTGGACAGGGGGCCTTCTCGGCCTCACCCCTCCACTTT
TRBV27,TRBD1,TRBJ1-2,-,CASSLGQGALYGYTF,TGTGCCAGCAGTTTAGGACAGGGGGCCCTCTATGGCTACACCTTC
TRBV2,-,TRBJ2-3,-,CASSEAGMGVDTQYF,TGTGCCAGCAGTGAAGCGGGGATGGGAGTGGATACGCAGTATTTT
TRBV2,-,TRBJ2-1,-,CASITGGGAYNEQFF,TGTGCCAGCATAACCGGAGGGGGCGCCTACAATGAGCAGTTCTTC
TRBV5-1,TRBD1,TRBJ2-7,-,CASSPTPRDRGEYF,TGCGCCAGCAGCCCCACACCCCGGGACAGGGGAGAGTACTTC
TRBV7-8,TRBD1,TRBJ1-5,-,CASSPPGGKSNQPQHF,TGTGCCAGCAGCCCCCCAGGGGGCAAGAGCAATCAGCCCCAGCATTTT
TRBV6-5,-,TRBJ1-2,-,CASSYDTGWGYTF,TGTGCCAGCAGTTACGATACAGGATGGGGCTACACCTTC
TRBV13,-,TRBJ1-1,-,CASSGPSGTEAFF,TGTGCCAGCAGCGGCCCTTCGGGCACTGAAGCTTTCTTT
TRBV7-9,TRBD1,TRBJ1-2,-,CASSGGRTYGYTF,TGTGCCAGCTCAGGGGGACGTACTTATGGCTACACCTTC
TRBV5-1,TRBD1,TRBJ1-6,-,CASSLAPDRGDSPLHF,TGCGCCAGCAGCTTGGCCCCTGACAGGGGGGATTCACCCCTCCACTTT
TRBV5-5,-,TRBJ2-3,-,CASSFQVHSSTDTQYF,TGTGCCAGCAGCTTTCAGGTGCACTCAAGCACAGATACGCAGTATTTT
TRBV5-1,-,TRBJ1-3,-,CASSLAGVSGNTIYF,TGCGCCAGCAGCTTGGCCGGGGTCTCAGGAAACACCATATATTTT
TRBV5-1,TRBD1,TRBJ1-6,-,CASSSDASGGYNSPLHF,TGCGCCAGCAGCTCGGATGCTTCAGGGGGCTATAATTCACCCCTCCACTTT
TRBV2,-,TRBJ2-3,-,CASNPFSTQYF,TGTGCCAGCAATCCGTTTTCTACGCAGTATTTT
TRBV5-1,TRBD1,TRBJ2-3,-,CASSLVGGTGGQARDTQYF,TGCGCCAGCAGCTTAGTGGGTGGGACAGGGGGCCAGGCGCGAGATACGCAGTATTTT
TRBV27,-,TRBJ1-1,-,CASSRERQENTEAFF,TGTGCCAGCAGCCGAGAGAGACAGGAGAACACTGAAGCTTTCTTT
TRBV12-5,TRBD2,TRBJ2-3,-,CASGLILAGGGHTQYF,TGTGCTAGTGGTTTAATACTAGCGGGGGGGGGACACACGCAGTATTTT
TRBV30,-,TRBJ1-4,-,CAWSALATNEKLFF,TGTGCCTGGAGTGCCCTGGCCACTAATGAAAAACTGTTTTTT
TRBV2,-,TRBJ1-6,-,CASSERGGNSPLHF,TGTGCCAGCAGTGAAAGGGGGGGGAATTCACCCCTCCACTTT
TRBV9,TRBD1,TRBJ1-6,few,CASSPTGTGSSPLHF,TGTGCCAGCAGCCCAACCGGGACAGGGAGTTCACCCCTCCACTTT